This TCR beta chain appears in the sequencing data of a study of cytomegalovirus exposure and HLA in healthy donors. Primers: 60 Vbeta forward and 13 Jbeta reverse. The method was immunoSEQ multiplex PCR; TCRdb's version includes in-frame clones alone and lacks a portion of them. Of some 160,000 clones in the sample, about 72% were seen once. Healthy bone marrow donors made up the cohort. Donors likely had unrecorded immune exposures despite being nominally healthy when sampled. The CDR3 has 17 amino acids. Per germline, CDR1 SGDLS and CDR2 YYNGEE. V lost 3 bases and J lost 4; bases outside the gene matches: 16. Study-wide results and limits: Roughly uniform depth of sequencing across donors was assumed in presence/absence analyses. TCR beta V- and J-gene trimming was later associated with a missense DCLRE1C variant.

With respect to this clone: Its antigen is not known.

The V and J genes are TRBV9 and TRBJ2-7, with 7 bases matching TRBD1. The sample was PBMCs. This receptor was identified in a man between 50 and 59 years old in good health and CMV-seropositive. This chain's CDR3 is CASSGEGRGGRIYEQYF. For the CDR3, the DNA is TGTGCCAGCAGCGGAGAGGGAAGAGGGGGCAGGATTTACGAGCAGTACTTC. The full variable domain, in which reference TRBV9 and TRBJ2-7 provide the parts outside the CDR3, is DSGVTQTPKHLITATGQRVTLRCSPRSGDLSVYWYQQSLDQGLQFLIQYYNGEERAKGNILERFSAQQFPDLHSELNLSSLELGDSALYFCASSGEGRGGRIYEQYFGPGTRLTVT.